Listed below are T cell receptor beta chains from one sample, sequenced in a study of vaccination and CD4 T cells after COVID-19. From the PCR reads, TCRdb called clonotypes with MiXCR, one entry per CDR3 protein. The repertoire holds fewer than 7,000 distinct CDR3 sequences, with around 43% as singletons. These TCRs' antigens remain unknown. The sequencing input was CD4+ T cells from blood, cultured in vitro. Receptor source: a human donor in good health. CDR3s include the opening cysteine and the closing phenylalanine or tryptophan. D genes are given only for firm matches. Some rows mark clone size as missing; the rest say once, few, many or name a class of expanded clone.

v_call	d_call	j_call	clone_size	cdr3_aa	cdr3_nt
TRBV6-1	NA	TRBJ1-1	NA	CASSAGSNGNTEAFF	TGTGCCAGCAGTGCCGGATCAAACGGGAACACTGAAGCTTTCTTT
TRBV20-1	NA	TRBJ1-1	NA	CSASEVGGAEAFF	TGCAGTGCTAGCGAAGTGGGGGGTGCTGAAGCTTTCTTT
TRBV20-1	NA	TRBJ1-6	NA	CSASLRHTNSPLHF	TGCAGTGCTTCACTGAGACATACAAATTCACCCCTCCACTTT
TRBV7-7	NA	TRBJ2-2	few	CASSLGQATGELFF	TGTGCTAGCAGCTTAGGGCAGGCGACCGGGGAGCTGTTTTTT
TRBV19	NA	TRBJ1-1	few	CASTSPAEAFF	TGTGCCAGCACGTCTCCGGCTGAAGCTTTCTTT
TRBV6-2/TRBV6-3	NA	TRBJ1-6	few	CASSGQGRYSPLHF	TGTGCCAGCAGTGGCCAGGGAAGGTATTCACCCCTCCACTTT
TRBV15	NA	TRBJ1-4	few	CATSTGATNEKLFF	TGTGCCACCTCCACAGGTGCAACTAATGAAAAACTGTTTTTT
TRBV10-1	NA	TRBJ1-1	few	CASSATQASTEAFF	TGCGCCAGCAGTGCTACACAGGCGTCCACTGAAGCTTTCTTT
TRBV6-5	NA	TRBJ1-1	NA	CASSYGPEAFF	TGTGCCAGCAGTTACGGGCCTGAAGCTTTCTTT
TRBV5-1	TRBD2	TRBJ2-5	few	CASSLILAGGQETQYF	TGCGCCAGCAGCTTGATTCTAGCGGGGGGGCAAGAGACCCAGTACTTC
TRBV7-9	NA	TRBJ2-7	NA	CASSSGNGEQYF	TGTGCCAGCAGCTCAGGGAACGGCGAGCAGTACTTC